The clone carrying this T cell receptor beta chain was seen at least ten times. Its matching antigen is unknown. The CDR3 is 15 amino acids. V lost 5 bases and J 7 bases, leaving 18 bases between the germline ends. Germline V gene data show CDR1 as SGHVS and CDR2 as FNYEAQ. The data were obtained in a study of T cell repertoires in cytomegalovirus infection. Study details: It was the public TCR beta signatures that indicated both CMV infection and matching HLA type. Study-wide points: Across the ex vivo response, the dominant clonotypes were HLA-C-restricted CMV-specific TCR beta clonotypes. Accumulated public TCR beta family frequency recognized individuals carrying CMV together with the relevant HLA.

TCRdb re-called the reads through MiXCR, storing one row per CDR3 protein. The sample comprises some 240,000 distinct CDR3 sequences, around 15% of which are singletons, and less than 60% rests with the top ten. The clonotype originates from a human donor in good health (CMV status not recorded). Some clones in this sample may be carry-over from other donors' samples. Sequences were obtained from CD8+ T cells from PBMCs. The chain carries TRBV7-6 and TRBJ2-1; tentative D call: TRBD2 (7 bases). The CDR3 nucleotides read TGTGCCAGCAGCCCTATGGGGGGGGCCCTTAATGAGCAGTTCTTC. Residues: CASSPMGGALNEQFF.